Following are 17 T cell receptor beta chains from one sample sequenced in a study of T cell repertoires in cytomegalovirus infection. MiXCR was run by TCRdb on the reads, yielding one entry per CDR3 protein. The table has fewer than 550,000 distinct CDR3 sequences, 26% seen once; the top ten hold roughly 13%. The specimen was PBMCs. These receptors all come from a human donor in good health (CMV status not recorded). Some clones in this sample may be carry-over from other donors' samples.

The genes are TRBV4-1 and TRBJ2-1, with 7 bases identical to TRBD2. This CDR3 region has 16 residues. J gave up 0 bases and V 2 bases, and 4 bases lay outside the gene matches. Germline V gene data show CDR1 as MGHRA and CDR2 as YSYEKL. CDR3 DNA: TGCGCCAGCAGCCAAAGTGGCGGGAGCTCCTACAATGAGCAGTTCTTC. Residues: CASSQSGGSSYNEQFF.

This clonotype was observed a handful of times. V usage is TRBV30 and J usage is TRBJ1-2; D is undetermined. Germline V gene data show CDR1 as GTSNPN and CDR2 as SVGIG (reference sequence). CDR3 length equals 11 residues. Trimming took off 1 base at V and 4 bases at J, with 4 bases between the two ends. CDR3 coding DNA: TGTGCCTGGAGTGGTGGCTATGGCTACACCTTC. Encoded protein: CAWSGGYGYTF.

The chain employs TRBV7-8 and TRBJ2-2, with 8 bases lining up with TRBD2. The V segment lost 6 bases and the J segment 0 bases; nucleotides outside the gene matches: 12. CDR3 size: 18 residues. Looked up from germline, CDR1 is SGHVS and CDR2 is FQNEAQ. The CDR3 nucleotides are TGTGCCAGCAGAGAGCTGATGGGTAGCGGGGCGAACACCGGGGAGCTGTTTTTT. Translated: CASRELMGSGANTGELFF.

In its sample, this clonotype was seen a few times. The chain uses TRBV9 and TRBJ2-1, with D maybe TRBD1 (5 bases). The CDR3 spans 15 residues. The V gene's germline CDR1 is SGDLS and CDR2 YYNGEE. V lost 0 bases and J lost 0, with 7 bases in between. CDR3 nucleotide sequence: TGTGCCAGCAGCGTAGCACAGGCCTCCTACAATGAGCAGTTCTTC. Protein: CASSVAQASYNEQFF.

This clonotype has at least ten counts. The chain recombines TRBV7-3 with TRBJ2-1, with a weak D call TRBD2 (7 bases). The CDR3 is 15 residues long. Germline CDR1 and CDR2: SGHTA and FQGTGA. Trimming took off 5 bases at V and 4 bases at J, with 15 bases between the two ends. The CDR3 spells CASSKGGEGYNEQFF. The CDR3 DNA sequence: TGTGCCAGCAGCAAAGGGGGGGAGGGATACAATGAGCAGTTCTTC.

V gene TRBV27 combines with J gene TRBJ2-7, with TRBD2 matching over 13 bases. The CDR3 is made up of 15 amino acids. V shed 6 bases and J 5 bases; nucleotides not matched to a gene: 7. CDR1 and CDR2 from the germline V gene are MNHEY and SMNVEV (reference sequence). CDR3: CASSSGLAGVNEQYF. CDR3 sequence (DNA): TGTGCCAGCAGCTCCGGACTAGCGGGAGTAAACGAGCAGTACTTC.

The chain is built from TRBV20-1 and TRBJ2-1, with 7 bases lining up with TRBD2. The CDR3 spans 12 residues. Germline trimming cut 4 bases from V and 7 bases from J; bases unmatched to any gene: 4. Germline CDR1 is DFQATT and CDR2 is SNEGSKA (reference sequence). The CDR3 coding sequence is TGCAGTGCTAAGGTTAGCGGGAATGAGCAGTTCTTC. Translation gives CSAKVSGNEQFF.

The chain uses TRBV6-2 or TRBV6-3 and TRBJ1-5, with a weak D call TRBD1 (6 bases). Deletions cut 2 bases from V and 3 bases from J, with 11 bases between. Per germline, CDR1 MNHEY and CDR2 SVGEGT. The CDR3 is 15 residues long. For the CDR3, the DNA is TGTGCCAGCAGTTACGGATTGGGGGCCAATCAGCCCCAGCATTTT. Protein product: CASSYGLGANQPQHF.

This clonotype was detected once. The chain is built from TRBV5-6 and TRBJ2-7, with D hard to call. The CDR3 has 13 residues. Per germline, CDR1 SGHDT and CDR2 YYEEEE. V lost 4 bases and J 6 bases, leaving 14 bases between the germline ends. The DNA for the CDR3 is TGTGCCAGCAGCATGACTCAGGCCGGCGAGCAGTACGTC. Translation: CASSMTQAGEQYV.

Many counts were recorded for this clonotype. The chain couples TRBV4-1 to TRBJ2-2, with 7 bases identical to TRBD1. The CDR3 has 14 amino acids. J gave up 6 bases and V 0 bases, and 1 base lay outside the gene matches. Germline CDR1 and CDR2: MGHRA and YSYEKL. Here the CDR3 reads CASSQDQGAGELFF. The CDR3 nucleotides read TGCGCCAGCAGCCAAGATCAGGGGGCCGGGGAGCTGTTTTTT.

The chain's CDR3 is CASSPQDRNTEAFF. The DNA for the CDR3 is TGTGCCAGCTCACCACAGGACAGAAACACTGAAGCTTTCTTT. The V and J genes are TRBV18 and TRBJ1-1; perhaps TRBD1 as D (6 bases). Germline V gives CDR1 KGHSH, CDR2 LQKENI. The CDR3 runs 14 residues. Deletions cut 1 base from V and 2 bases from J, with 8 bases between.

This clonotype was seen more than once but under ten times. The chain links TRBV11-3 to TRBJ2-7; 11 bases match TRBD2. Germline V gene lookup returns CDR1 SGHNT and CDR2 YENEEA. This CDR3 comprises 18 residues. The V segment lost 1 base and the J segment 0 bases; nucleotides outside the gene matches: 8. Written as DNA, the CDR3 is TGTGCCAGCAGCTTAGGACCATCTAGCGGGGGGACCTCCTACGAGCAGTACTTC. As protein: CASSLGPSSGGTSYEQYF.

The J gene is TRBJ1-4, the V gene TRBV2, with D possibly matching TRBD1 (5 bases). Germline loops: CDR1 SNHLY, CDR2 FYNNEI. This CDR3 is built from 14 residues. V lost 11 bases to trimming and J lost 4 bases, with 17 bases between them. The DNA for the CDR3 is TGTGCCGGCGCGCCGGGGACCCTTAATGAAAAACTGTTTTTT. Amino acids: CAGAPGTLNEKLFF.

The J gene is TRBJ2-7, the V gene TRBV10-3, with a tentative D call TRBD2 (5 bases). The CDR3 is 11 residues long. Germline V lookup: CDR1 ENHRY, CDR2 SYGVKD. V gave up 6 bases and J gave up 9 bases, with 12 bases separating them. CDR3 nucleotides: TGTGCCATCAGGAACGGGGTAGGGCAGTACTTC. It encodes CAIRNGVGQYF.

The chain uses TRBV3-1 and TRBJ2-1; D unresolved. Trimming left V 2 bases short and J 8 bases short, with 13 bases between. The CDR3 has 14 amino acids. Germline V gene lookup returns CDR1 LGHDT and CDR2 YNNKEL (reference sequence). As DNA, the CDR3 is TGTGCCAGCAGCCAAAATAGCTTAGCAGATGAGCAGTTCTTC. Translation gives CASSQNSLADEQFF.

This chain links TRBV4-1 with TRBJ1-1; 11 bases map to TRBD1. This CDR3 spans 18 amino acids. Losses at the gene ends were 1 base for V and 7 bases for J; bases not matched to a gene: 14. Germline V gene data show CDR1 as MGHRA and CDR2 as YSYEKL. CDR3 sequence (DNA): TGCGCCAGCAGCCAAGGCCCTTTGGGACAGGGGGTTTCTATTGAAGCTTTCTTT. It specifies CASSQGPLGQGVSIEAFF.

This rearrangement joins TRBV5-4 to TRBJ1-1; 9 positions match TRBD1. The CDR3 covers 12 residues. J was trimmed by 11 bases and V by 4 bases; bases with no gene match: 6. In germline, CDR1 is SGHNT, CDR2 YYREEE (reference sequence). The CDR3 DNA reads TGTGCCAGCAGCCCCTGGACAGGGGATGCTTTCTTT. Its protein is CASSPWTGDAFF.